This TCR beta chain was sequenced for a study of Ad26.COV2.S vaccination and SARS-CoV-2 variants. Treatment denoted: roughly 20 received Ad26.COV2.S at low or high dose, single or two shots; roughly 5 received placebo; per-sample allocation not given. Collection of samples fell on day 63 after the first vaccine or placebo injection. An adult donor aged 18-55 years was enrolled in Boston. Measured with immunoSEQ multiplex PCR; TCRdb has only the in-frame clones, and not every one. The sample comprises some 290,000 clones, just over 85% of which are singletons, and roughly 2.1% rests with the top ten. Findings of the study overall: Similar non-spike TCR breadth was seen in vaccine and placebo recipients. Reports say spike-specific CD8+ and CD4+ T cell responses covered substantial breadth after vaccination. Individuals receiving vaccine had higher spike-specific TCR breadth than placebo recipients did.

Trimming left V 0 bases short and J 4 bases short, with 11 bases between. Germline V lookup: CDR1 MNHEY, CDR2 SMNVEV (reference sequence). CDR3 length: 15 amino acids. Comment on this clone: Its cognate antigen is unknown.

This chain joins TRBV27 and TRBJ2-3; possibly TRBD1 for D (5 bases). Sequencing used peripheral blood, obtained in a trial of Ad26.COV2.S vaccine versus placebo. The receptor comes from a person aged 18 to 65 who received the Ad26.COV2.S COVID-19 vaccine or a placebo. CDR3: CASSLSAGQADTQYF. The DNA of the CDR3 is TGTGCCAGCAGTTTATCGGCAGGGCAGGCAGATACGCAGTATTTT.